This TCR beta chain was captured by sequencing in a study of tissue T cells after allogeneic stem cell transplantation. The sample holds a few counts of this clone. Enrolled prospectively were adult allogeneic hematopoietic cell transplant recipients whose graft-versus-host disease was steroid-refractory. The table came from immunoSEQ multiplex PCR; TCRdb's copy has only in-frame clones and leaves some out. Of about 3,600 clones listed, approximately 79% are singletons. The CDR3 has 16 residues. The germline CDR1 and CDR2 sequences are MNHEY and SVGEGT. The V gene lost 3 bases and the J gene lost 3 bases, with 17 bases spanning the gap.

The TCR sequence derives from a male patient aged 60 or older with steroid-refractory graft-versus-host disease after an allogeneic stem cell transplant. Some T cells may trace back to the graft donor. Sequences were derived from left colon tissue, sampled at autopsy. V usage is TRBV6-2 or TRBV6-3 and J usage is TRBJ1-2, with D possibly TRBD1 on 5 matching bases. CDR3 protein: CASSYFIGRGDYGYTF. In nucleotides, the CDR3 is TGTGCCAGCAGTTATTTTATCGGCAGAGGGGACTATGGCTACACCTTC.